Below, 21 T cell receptor beta chains from the same sample are listed, as sequenced in a study of control samples from healthy donors and cancer patients. Profiled with immunoSEQ multiplex PCR; TCRdb holds only in-frame clones, not every one. In the table there are more than 70,000 clones, approximately 89% of which are singletons. The sample comprised PBMCs. These receptors were taken from a man between 60 and 75 years old with lung cancer.

In this sample, this clone turned up once. The chain links TRBV27 to TRBJ1-5, with 7 bases identical to TRBD1. There are 13 residues in the CDR3. The V and J ends lost 7 bases and 4 bases, in that order; junction bases with no gene match: 4. Germline V gives CDR1 MNHEY, CDR2 SMNVEV (reference sequence). The DNA of the CDR3 is TGTGCCAGCACGACAGGGAGTAATCAGCCCCAGCATTTT. As protein: CASTTGSNQPQHF.

This clone was seen a few times. The chain is built from TRBV15 and TRBJ2-1; D possibly matches TRBD1 or TRBD2 (7 bases each). Germline CDR1 reads LNHNV; CDR2 reads YYDKDF (reference sequence). This CDR3 contains 14 residues. V lost 1 base and J lost 7, with 11 bases in between. Written as DNA, the CDR3 is TGTGCCACCAGCAGAGGGCAGGGGGGGAATGAGCAGTTCTTC. This gives the protein CATSRGQGGNEQFF.

Concerning this clone itself: Germline is not matched at one junction end, which may reflect a read error. The genes are TRBV5-1 and TRBJ2-6; 11 positions agree with TRBD1. This CDR3 comprises 18 residues. Per the germline V gene, CDR1 is SGHRS and CDR2 is YFSETQ. The DNA of the CDR3 is TGCGCCAGCAGCCCACTGGGACAGGGGGTTTCTGAGGCCAACGTCCTGACTTTC. This gives the protein CASSPLGQGVSEANVLTF.

V gene TRBV30 combines with J gene TRBJ2-3; weak D call: TRBD2 (5 bases). V dropped 4 bases and J dropped 5 bases, with 10 bases sitting between them. In germline, CDR1 is GTSNPN, CDR2 SVGIG (reference sequence). CDR3 length: 12 amino acids. In nucleotides, the CDR3 is TGTGCCTGGATCATACGGGGAGATACGCAGTATTTT. The encoded protein is CAWIIRGDTQYF.

The chain is built from TRBV4-2 and TRBJ2-1; TRBD2 might be the D (5 bases). The ends were cut back, 4 bases at V and 4 bases at J, with 17 bases in the middle. The germline CDR1 and CDR2 sequences are LGHNA and YNFKEQ. This CDR3 comprises 16 residues. The CDR3 is CASSPRLLVTYNEQFF. DNA of the CDR3: TGTGCCAGCAGCCCCCGCCTACTAGTGACGTACAATGAGCAGTTCTTC.

The chain is built from TRBV7-9 and TRBJ1-6; the D gene is possibly TRBD1 (5 bases). CDR3 size: 13 residues. CDR1 and CDR2 (germline): SEHNR, FQNEAQ (reference sequence). V was cut by 8 bases and J by 9 bases, with 14 bases left in between. The CDR3 is CASSGTVSSPLHF. For the CDR3, the DNA is TGTGCCAGCTCCGGGACGGTTAGTTCACCCCTCCACTTT.

The rearrangement uses TRBV3-1 (or the pseudogene TRBV3-2) and TRBJ2-7, with D possibly matching TRBD1 (7 bases). The ends were cut back, 1 base at V and 2 bases at J, with 21 bases in the middle. The germline V gene encodes CDR1 LGHDT and CDR2 YNNKEL (reference sequence). There are 18 residues in the CDR3. The CDR3 loop reads CASSQVNEGGTDTYEQYF. The CDR3 bases are TGTGCCAGCAGCCAAGTAAACGAAGGGGGGACAGATACCTACGAGCAGTACTTC.

CDR3 sequence reads: CASTGTGNQETQYF. Here the CDR3 DNA reads TGTGCCAGCACTGGGACAGGGAACCAAGAGACCCAGTACTTC. This chain joins TRBV2 and TRBJ2-5; 9 nucleotides match TRBD1. V dropped 7 bases and J dropped 0; count of bases not matched to a gene: 3. In germline, CDR1 is SNHLY, CDR2 FYNNEI. The CDR3 runs to 14 residues.

The chain couples TRBV19 to TRBJ1-5; D is possibly TRBD1 (6 bases). The CDR3 spans 17 residues. The V gene lost 1 base and the J gene lost 3 bases, with 16 bases spanning the gap. Germline V gives CDR1 LNHDA, CDR2 SQIVND (reference sequence). CDR3 DNA sequence: TGTGCCAGTAGTATAGGGTCGCCCGGGGGCCCCAATCAGCCCCAGCATTTT. This gives the protein CASSIGSPGGPNQPQHF.

This chain uses TRBV18 with TRBJ1-1; D not resolved. Per the germline V gene, CDR1 is KGHSH and CDR2 is LQKENI. With 1 base removed from V and 4 bases from J, the gap between germline ends came to 13 bases. The CDR3 is made up of 15 amino acids. CDR3 sequence (DNA): TGTGCCAGCTCACCACGCGTGGGCGAGGCCACTGAAGCTTTCTTT. This translates into CASSPRVGEATEAFF.

V usage is TRBV11-1 and J usage is TRBJ2-2, with D tentatively TRBD2 (5 bases). Germline-derived CDR1 and CDR2 are SGHAT and FQDESV (reference sequence). The CDR3 loop spans 16 amino acids. The V end was cut by 2 bases, the J end by 0 bases, with 10 bases between. CDR3 sequence (DNA): TGTGCCAGCAGCTTACTTCGGGGATCGAACACCGGGGAGCTGTTTTTT. It codes for CASSLLRGSNTGELFF.

V and J are TRBV30 and TRBJ1-5; D unclear. Germline V gene sequence: CDR1 GTSNPN, CDR2 SVGIG (reference sequence). There are 12 residues in the CDR3. The germline V and J ends were trimmed by 5 bases and 2 bases, with 7 bases remaining between them. The CDR3 region is CAWARGNQPQHF. Written as DNA, the CDR3 is TGTGCCTGGGCTCGGGGCAATCAGCCCCAGCATTTT.

This chain uses TRBV24-1 with TRBJ1-5; D is unresolved. From germline, CDR1 is KGHDR and CDR2 SFDVKD. CDR3 length: 18 residues. With 0 bases removed from V and 0 bases from J, the gap between germline ends came to 14 bases. The DNA for the CDR3 is TGTGCCACCAGTGATTTGCAAGGAGGGTTCCATAGCAATCAGCCCCAGCATTTT. Translation gives CATSDLQGGFHSNQPQHF.

J is TRBJ2-7 and V is TRBV5-1; D is ambiguous. Germline-derived CDR1 and CDR2 are SGHRS and YFSETQ. Trimming took off 2 bases at V and 3 bases at J, with 12 bases between the two ends. The CDR3 is 14 residues long. The CDR3 bases are TGCGCCAGCAGCTTTTATCAACTTGGCTACGAGCAGTACTTC. Translated: CASSFYQLGYEQYF.

The chain joins TRBV7-3 to TRBJ2-3; perhaps TRBD2 as D (6 bases). Germline CDR1 SGHTA, CDR2 FQGTGA. CDR3 size: 17 residues. Trimming pared 4 bases from V and 2 bases from J, leaving 19 bases between. The CDR3 region is CASSSTLAVDLTDTQYF. The CDR3 DNA follows: TGTGCCAGCAGCTCAACTTTAGCGGTAGATCTCACAGATACGCAGTATTTT.

The rearrangement joins TRBV6-4 to TRBJ1-1; D ambiguous. This CDR3 comprises 14 residues. Germline CDR1 MRHNA, CDR2 SNTAGT. The germline V and J ends were trimmed by 4 bases and 0 bases, with 9 bases remaining between them. Written as DNA, the CDR3 is TGTGCCAGCAGTGTAGGCGGATTGAACACTGAAGCTTTCTTT. Encoded protein: CASSVGGLNTEAFF.

The V gene is TRBV2, the J gene TRBJ1-4; D ambiguous. V gave up 6 bases and J gave up 7 bases, with 12 bases separating them. The CDR3 extends over 13 amino acids. Germline CDR1 and CDR2: SNHLY and FYNNEI. CDR3 DNA: TGTGCCAGCAGCCAGGTTACATCTGAAAAACTGTTTTTT. Translation: CASSQVTSEKLFF.

The chain links TRBV27 to TRBJ1-4; no definite D call. V lost 5 bases and J lost 2, with 12 bases in between. CDR3 size: 15 residues. Looked up from germline, CDR1 is MNHEY and CDR2 is SMNVEV (reference sequence). The DNA for the CDR3 is TGTGCCAGCAGTCCGAGGGCCAGCACTAATGAAAAACTGTTTTTT. This translates into CASSPRASTNEKLFF.

V is TRBV5-1 and J is TRBJ1-3; a possible D gene is TRBD1 (5 bases). Germline lookup yields CDR1 SGHRS and CDR2 YFSETQ. Trimming stripped 4 bases from V and 0 bases from J, with 11 bases between. The CDR3 is made up of 15 amino acids. The CDR3 DNA is TGCGCCAGCAGCGCGACGACAGTCTCTGGAAACACCATATATTTT. Translation: CASSATTVSGNTIYF. The full variable domain, in which reference TRBV5-1 and TRBJ1-3 provide the parts outside the CDR3, is KAGVTQTPRYLIKTRGQQVTLSCSPISGHRSVSWYQQTPGQGLQFLFEYFSETQRNKGNFPGRFSGRQFSNSRSEMNVSTLELGDSALYLCASSATTVSGNTIYFGEGSWLTVV.

The chain has TRBV6-4 and TRBJ2-2; TRBD1 matches 10 bases. This CDR3 is built from 14 residues. J gave up 6 bases and V 6 bases, and 4 bases lay outside the gene matches. In germline, CDR1 is MRHNA, CDR2 SNTAGT. CDR3 residues: CASRGQGEAGELFF. The CDR3 bases are TGTGCCAGCAGAGGACAGGGGGAGGCCGGGGAGCTGTTTTTT.

The rearrangement links TRBV12-3 or TRBV12-4 to TRBJ2-2; D gene uncertain. The CDR3 is made up of 13 amino acids. Trimming cost V 0 bases and J 8 bases, with 7 bases left between them. The CDR3 protein is CASSLAPRGELFF. The CDR3 DNA is TGTGCCAGCAGTTTAGCGCCGAGGGGGGAGCTGTTTTTT.